This TCR beta chain is drawn from a study of cytomegalovirus exposure and HLA in healthy donors. Study findings and constraints: The authors enumerated some 160 TCR beta chains as linked to cytomegalovirus. Reports credit the classifier with highly specific, highly sensitive diagnosis of cytomegalovirus status. One later analysis, an examination of the roughly 110 validation repertoires, found that first-cohort TCR clusters tended to co-occur in them.

In the case of this clone: What it binds is unknown.

The table came from immunoSEQ multiplex PCR; TCRdb's copy has only in-frame clones and leaves some out. Of some 120,000 clones in the sample, roughly 86% were seen once. The germline V gene has CDR1 SGHRS and CDR2 YFSETQ. Germline trimming cut 4 bases from V and 4 bases from J; bases unmatched to any gene: 19. The CDR3 spans 18 residues. The source of this sequence is a man aged 25-40 years in good health and CMV-seronegative. This sequence joins TRBV5-1 and TRBJ1-2; 7 nucleotides match TRBD1. Sample: PBMCs. CDR3 sequence reads: CASSGSRRQDRAPYGYTF. As DNA, the CDR3 is TGCGCCAGCAGCGGATCCAGGAGGCAAGACAGGGCCCCCTATGGCTACACCTTC.